This TCR beta chain was retrieved from a study of CD8 T cells in ankylosing spondylitis. Of note for this clonotype: This may be a read error, as it is one base from a much larger clone.

Via MiXCR, TCRdb re-called the 5' RACE reads, giving one row per CDR3 protein. The data show 130,000 or so distinct CDR3 sequences, 9.5% to 12% seen once. Trimming shortened V by 0 bases and J by 10 bases, and 17 bases separated the two germline ends. The germline CDR1 and CDR2 sequences are SGHRS and YFSETQ. This CDR3 region has 15 residues. This receptor was obtained from a female donor with ankylosing spondylitis or in good health (not recorded which). The sequencing input was blood, either unsorted or a sorted T cell fraction (not recorded which). This chain uses TRBV5-1 with TRBJ2-1; no definite D call. The CDR3 reads CASSLALTGQAEQFF. The CDR3 DNA reads TGCGCCAGCAGCTTGGCTCTAACGGGTCAGGCGGAGCAGTTCTTC.